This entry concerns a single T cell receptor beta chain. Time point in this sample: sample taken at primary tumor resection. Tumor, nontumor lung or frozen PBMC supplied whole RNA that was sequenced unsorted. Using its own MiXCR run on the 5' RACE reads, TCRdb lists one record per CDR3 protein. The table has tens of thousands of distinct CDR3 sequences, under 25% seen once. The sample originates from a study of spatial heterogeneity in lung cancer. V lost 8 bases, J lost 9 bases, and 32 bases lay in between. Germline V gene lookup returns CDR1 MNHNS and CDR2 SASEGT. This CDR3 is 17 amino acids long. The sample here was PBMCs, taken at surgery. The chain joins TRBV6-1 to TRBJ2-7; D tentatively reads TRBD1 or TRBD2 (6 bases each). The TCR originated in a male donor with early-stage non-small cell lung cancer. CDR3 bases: TGTGCCAGCCAGGGGCAGACTGTTTCTAGCGACGTAAGTGGGCAGTACTTC. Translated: CASQGQTVSSDVSGQYF.